Sequencing of this TCR beta chain was carried out in a study of T cell repertoires in ileal Crohn's disease. Profiling relied on immunoSEQ multiplex PCR, and the TCRdb table lists in-frame clones only, not all of them. The table has approximately 17,000 clones, 88% seen once. About this clone: Antigen unknown.

Study observations and caveats: Compared with non-smokers, active smokers at surgery showed more clonal expansions.

This CDR3 comprises 14 residues. Per germline, CDR1 KGHSH and CDR2 LQKENI. Trimming shortened V by 2 bases and J by 4 bases, and 11 bases separated the two germline ends. The chain carries TRBV18 and TRBJ2-5; D might be TRBD2 (6 bases). The sample consisted of ileal tissue. This clonotype was obtained from an adult with Crohn's disease. In DNA form, the CDR3 reads TGTGCCAGCTCACCATCGGAGGGGACAGAGACCCAGTACTTC. It specifies CASSPSEGTETQYF.